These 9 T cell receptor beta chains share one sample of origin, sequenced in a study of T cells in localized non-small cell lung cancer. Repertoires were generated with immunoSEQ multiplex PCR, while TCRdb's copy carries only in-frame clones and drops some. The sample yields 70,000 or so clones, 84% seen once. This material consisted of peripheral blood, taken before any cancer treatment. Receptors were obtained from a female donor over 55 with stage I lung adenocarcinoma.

The CDR3 loop reads CASSVGNSGTDTQYF. CDR3 nucleotide sequence: TGCGCCAGCAGCGTAGGGAATTCGGGCACAGATACGCAGTATTTT. The chain couples TRBV5-1 to TRBJ2-3; D is ambiguous. The germline V gene has CDR1 SGHRS and CDR2 YFSETQ. The CDR3 has 15 residues. Trimming cost V 4 bases and J 1 base, with 13 bases left between them.

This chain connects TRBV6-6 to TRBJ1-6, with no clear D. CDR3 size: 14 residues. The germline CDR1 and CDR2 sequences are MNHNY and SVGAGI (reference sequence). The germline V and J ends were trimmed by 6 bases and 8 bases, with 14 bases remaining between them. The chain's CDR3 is CASSYVLDHSPLHF. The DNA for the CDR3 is TGTGCCAGCAGCTACGTTTTGGATCATTCACCCCTCCACTTT.

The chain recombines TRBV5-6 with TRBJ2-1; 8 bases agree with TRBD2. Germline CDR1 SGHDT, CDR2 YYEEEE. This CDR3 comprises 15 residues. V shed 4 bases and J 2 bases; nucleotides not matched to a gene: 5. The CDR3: CASSPGLGTYNEQFF. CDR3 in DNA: TGTGCCAGCAGCCCGGGACTAGGGACCTACAATGAGCAGTTCTTC.

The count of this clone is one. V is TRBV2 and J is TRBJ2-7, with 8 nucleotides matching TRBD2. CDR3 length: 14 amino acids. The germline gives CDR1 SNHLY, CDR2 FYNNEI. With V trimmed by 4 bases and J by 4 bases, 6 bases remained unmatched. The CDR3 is CASSVERESYEQYF. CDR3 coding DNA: TGTGCCAGCAGTGTGGAGCGGGAGAGTTACGAGCAGTACTTC.

CDR3 in amino acids: CASSRAASGSDTYNEQFF. The CDR3 DNA sequence: TGCGCCAGCAGCCGGGCGGCTAGCGGGAGTGACACCTACAATGAGCAGTTCTTC. This chain links TRBV4-1 with TRBJ2-1; 10 nucleotides line up with TRBD2. V lost 4 bases to trimming and J lost 2 bases; unmatched junction nucleotides: 11. Germline assignment: CDR1 MGHRA and CDR2 YSYEKL. CDR3 length: 18 residues.

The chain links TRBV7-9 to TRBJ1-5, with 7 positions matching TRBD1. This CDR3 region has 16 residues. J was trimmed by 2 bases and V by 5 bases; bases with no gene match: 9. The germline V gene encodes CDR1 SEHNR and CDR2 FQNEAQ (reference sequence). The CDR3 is CASSPSGGWGNQPQHF. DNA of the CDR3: TGTGCCAGCAGCCCGTCAGGGGGTTGGGGCAATCAGCCCCAGCATTTT.

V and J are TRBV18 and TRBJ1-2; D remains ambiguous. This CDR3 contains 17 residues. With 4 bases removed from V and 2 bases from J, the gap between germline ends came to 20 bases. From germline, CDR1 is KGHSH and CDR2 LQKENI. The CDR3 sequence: CASSQMAPSGRNYGYTF. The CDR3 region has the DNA TGTGCCAGCTCACAAATGGCCCCGTCGGGCAGAAACTATGGCTACACCTTC. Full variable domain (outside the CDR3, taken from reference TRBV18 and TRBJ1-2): NAGVMQNPRHLVRRRGQEARLRCSPMKGHSHVYWYRQLPEEGLKFMVYLQKENIIDESGMPKERFSAEFPKEGPSILRIQQVVRGDSAAYFCASSQMAPSGRNYGYTFGSGTRLTVV.

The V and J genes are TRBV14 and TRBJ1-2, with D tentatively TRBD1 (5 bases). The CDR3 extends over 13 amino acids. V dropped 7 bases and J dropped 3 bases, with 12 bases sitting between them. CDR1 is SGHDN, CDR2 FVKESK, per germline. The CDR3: CASKPPGDYGYTF. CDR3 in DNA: TGTGCCAGCAAACCGCCGGGGGACTATGGCTACACCTTC. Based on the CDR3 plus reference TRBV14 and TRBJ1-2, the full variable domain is EAGVTQFPSHSVIEKGQTVTLRCDPISGHDNLYWYRRVMGKEIKFLLHFVKESKQDESGMPNNRFLAERTGGTYSTLKVQPAELEDSGVYFCASKPPGDYGYTFGSGTRLTVV.

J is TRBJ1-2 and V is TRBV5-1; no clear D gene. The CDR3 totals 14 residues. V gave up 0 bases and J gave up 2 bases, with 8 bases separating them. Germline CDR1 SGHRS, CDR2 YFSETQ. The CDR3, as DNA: TGCGCCAGCAGCTTGGGACCTTCGAACTATGGCTACACCTTC. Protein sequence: CASSLGPSNYGYTF. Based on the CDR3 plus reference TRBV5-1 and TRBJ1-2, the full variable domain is KAGVTQTPRYLIKTRGQQVTLSCSPISGHRSVSWYQQTPGQGLQFLFEYFSETQRNKGNFPGRFSGRQFSNSRSEMNVSTLELGDSALYLCASSLGPSNYGYTFGSGTRLTVV.